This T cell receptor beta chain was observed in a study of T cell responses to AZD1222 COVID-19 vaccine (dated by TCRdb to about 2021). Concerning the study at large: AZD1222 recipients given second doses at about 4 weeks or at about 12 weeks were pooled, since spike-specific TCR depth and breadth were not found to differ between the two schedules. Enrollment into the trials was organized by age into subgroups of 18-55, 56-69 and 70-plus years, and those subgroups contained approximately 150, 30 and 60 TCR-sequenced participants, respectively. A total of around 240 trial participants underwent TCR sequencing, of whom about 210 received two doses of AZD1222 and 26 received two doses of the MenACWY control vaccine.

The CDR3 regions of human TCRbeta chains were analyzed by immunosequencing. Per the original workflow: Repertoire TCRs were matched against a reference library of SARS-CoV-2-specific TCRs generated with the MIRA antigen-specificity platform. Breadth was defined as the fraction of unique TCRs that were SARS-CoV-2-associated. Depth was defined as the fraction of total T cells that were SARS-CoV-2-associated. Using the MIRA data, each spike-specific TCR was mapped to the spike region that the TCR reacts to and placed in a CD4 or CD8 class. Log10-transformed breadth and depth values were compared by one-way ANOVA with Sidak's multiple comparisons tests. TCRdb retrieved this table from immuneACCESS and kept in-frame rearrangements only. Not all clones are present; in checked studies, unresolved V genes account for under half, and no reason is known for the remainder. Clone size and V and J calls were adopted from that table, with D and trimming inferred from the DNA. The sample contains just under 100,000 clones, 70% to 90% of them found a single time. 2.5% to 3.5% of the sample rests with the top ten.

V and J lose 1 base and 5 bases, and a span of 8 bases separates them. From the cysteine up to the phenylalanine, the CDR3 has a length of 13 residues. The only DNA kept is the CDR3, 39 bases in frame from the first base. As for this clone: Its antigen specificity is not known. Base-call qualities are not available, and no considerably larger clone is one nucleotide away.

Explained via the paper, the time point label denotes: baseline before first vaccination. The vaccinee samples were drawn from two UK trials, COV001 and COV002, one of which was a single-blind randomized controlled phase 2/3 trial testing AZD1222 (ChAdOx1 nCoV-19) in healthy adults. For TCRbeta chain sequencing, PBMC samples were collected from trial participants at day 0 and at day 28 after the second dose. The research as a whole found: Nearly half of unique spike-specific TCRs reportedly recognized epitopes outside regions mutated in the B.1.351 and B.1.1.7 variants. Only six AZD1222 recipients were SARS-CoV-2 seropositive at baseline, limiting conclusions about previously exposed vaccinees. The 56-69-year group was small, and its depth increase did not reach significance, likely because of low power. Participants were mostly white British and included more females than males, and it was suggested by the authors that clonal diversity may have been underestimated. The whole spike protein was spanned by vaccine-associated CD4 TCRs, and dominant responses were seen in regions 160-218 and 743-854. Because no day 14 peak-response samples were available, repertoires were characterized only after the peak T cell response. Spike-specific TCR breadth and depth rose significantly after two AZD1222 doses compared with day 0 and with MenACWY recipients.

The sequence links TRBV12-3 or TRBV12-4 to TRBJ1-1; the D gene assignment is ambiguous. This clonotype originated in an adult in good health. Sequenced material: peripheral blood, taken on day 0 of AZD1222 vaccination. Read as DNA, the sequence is TGTGCCAGCAGTTTAGTGGTCCAGACTGAAGCTTTCTTT. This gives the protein CASSLVVQTEAFF.